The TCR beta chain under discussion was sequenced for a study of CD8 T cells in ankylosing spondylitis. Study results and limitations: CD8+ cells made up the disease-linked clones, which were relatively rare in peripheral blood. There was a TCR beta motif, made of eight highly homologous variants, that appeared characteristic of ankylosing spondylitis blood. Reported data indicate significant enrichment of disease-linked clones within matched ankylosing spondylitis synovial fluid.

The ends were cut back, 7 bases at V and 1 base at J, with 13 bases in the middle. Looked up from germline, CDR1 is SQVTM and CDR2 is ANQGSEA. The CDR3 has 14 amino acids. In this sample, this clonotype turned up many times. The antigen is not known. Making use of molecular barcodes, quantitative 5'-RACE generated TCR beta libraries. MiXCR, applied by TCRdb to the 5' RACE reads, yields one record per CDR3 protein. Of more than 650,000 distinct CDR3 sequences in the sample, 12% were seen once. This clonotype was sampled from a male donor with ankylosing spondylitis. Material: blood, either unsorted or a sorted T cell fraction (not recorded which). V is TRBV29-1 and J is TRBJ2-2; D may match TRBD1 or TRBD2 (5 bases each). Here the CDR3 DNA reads TGCAGCGGAGGGGACGGATTGAACACCGGGGAGCTGTTTTTT. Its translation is CSGGDGLNTGELFF.